One sample yielded the 3 T cell receptor beta chains listed below, sequenced in a study of CD8+CD57+ T cells in acquired aplastic anemia (dated by TCRdb to the late 2010s). Flow cytometry had shown CD8+CD57+ cell expansion in the patients selected for sequencing. Data came from an Illumina HiSeq 2000. Genomic DNA was used as template for profiling of TCR beta VDJ combinations and CDR3 sequences. TCRdb passed the public sequencing reads through fastp at Q25 and MiXCR, retaining productive beta sequences. Records with the same CDR3 protein are collapsed into one entry carrying the most frequent genes and DNA. Recorded for this sample are roughly 120,000 distinct CDR3 sequences; 50% to 60% of them occurred a single time. The top ten constitute approximately 28% of the sample. Sequences were obtained from sorted CD4+, CD8+, or CD8+CD57+ T cells (not recorded which) from PBMCs. Receptor source: a human donor with aplastic anemia.

As for this clonotype: The junction departs from the called germline gene at one end, perhaps through a read error. This chain links TRBV10-3 with TRBJ1-5; D is undetermined. CDR1 and CDR2 (germline): ENHRY, SYGVKD. The CDR3 consists of 13 residues. CDR3 in amino acids: CASSFLGNQPQHF. The CDR3 DNA reads as TGTGCCAGCAGTTTCCTTGGCAATCAGCCCCAGCATTTT.

The chain recombines TRBV7-9 with TRBJ2-7, with TRBD2 matching 7 bases. The CDR3 is made up of 12 amino acids. Germline trimming cut 5 bases from V and 7 bases from J; bases unmatched to any gene: 5. CDR1 is SEHNR and CDR2 is FQNEAQ in the germline V gene (reference sequence). The CDR3: CASSPGEGEQYF. For the CDR3, the DNA is TGTGCCAGCAGCCCGGGGGAGGGGGAGCAGTACTTC.

At least ten counts were recorded for this clonotype. Here the CDR3 DNA reads TGTGCCAGCAGCTTAGCGTCAGGGTACGGCTACACCTTC. Translation: CASSLASGYGYTF. J is TRBJ1-2 and V is TRBV7-9; D possibly corresponds to TRBD1 (5 bases). CDR3 size: 13 residues. The V end was cut by 0 bases, the J end by 8 bases, with 10 bases between. Germline V gene data show CDR1 as SEHNR and CDR2 as FQNEAQ (reference sequence).